The TCR beta chain under discussion was sequenced for a study of T-cell memory formation after mild COVID-19. TCRdb re-called the 5' RACE reads through MiXCR, storing one row per CDR3 protein. The top ten clones hold approximately 22% of a sample with 280,000 or so distinct CDR3 sequences, approximately 7.6% of them seen once. This clonotype occurred many times. The junction departs from germline at one end; a sequencing error may be responsible. Source material: PBMCs or a T cell subset sorted from them (not recorded which). The TCR sequence derives from a man between 18 and 29 years old who had mild COVID-19 (a few samples of this study predate the infection). Cell type and time point are not known.

CDR3 amino acids: CASRFSGANVLTF. The CDR3 DNA follows: TGTGCCAGCCGCTTCTCTGGGGCCAACGTCCTGACTTTC. The genes are TRBV11-2 and TRBJ2-6; no clear D. Germline values: CDR1 SGHAT, CDR2 FQNNGV. The length of the CDR3 is 13 residues.